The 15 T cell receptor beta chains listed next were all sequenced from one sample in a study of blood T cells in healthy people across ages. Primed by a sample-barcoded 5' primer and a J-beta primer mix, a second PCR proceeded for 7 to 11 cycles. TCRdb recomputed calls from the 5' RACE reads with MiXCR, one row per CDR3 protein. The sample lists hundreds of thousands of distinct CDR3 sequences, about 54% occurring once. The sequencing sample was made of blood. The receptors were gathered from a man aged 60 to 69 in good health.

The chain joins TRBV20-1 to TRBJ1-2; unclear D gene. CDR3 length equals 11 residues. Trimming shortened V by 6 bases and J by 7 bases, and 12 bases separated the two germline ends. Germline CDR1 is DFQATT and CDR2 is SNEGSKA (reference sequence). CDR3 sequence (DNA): TGCAGTGCGCCTTTGGCTTTTGGCTACACCTTC. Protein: CSAPLAFGYTF.

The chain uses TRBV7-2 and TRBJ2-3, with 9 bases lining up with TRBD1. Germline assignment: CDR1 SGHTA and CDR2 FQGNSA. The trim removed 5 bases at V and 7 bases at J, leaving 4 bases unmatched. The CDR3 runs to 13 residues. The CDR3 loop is CASSKDRGYTQYF. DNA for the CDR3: TGTGCCAGCAGCAAAGACAGGGGGTATACGCAGTATTTT.

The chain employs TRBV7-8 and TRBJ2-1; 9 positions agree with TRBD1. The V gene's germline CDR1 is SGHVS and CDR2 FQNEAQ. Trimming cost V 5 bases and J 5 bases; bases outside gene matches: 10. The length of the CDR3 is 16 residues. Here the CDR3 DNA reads TGTGCCAGCAGCACCCGGACAGGGGCTTCGAACAATGAGCAGTTCTTC. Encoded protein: CASSTRTGASNNEQFF. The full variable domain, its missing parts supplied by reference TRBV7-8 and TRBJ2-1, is GAGVSQSPRYKVAKRGQDVALRCDPISGHVSLFWYQQALGQGPEFLTYFQNEAQLDKSGLPSDRFFAERPEGSVSTLKIQRTQQEDSAVYLCASSTRTGASNNEQFFGPGTRLTVL.

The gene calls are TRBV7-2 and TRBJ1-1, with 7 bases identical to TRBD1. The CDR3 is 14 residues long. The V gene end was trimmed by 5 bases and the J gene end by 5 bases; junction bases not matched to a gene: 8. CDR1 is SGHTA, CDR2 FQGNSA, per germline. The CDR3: CASSPGQRRTEAFF. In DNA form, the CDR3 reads TGTGCCAGCAGCCCGGGACAGAGAAGAACTGAAGCTTTCTTT.

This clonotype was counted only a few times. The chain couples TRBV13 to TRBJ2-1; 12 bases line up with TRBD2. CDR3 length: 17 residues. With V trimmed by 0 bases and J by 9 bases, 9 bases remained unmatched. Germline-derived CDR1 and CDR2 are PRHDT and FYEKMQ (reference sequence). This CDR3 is CASSLGPLAGGLAEQFF. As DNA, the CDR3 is TGTGCCAGCAGCTTAGGGCCGCTAGCGGGGGGGCTTGCTGAGCAGTTCTTC.

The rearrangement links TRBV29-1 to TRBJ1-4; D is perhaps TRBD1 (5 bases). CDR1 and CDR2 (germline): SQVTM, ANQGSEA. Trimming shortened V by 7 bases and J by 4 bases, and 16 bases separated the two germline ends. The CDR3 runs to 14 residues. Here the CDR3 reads CSAGTGGFNEKLFF. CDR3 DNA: TGCAGCGCTGGGACCGGGGGGTTTAATGAAAAACTGTTTTTT. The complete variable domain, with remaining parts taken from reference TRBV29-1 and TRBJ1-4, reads SAVISQKPSRDICQRGTSLTIQCQVDSQVTMMFWYRQQPGQSLTLIATANQGSEATYESGFVIDKFPISRPNLTFSTLTVSNMSPEDSSIYLCSAGTGGFNEKLFFGSGTQLSVL.

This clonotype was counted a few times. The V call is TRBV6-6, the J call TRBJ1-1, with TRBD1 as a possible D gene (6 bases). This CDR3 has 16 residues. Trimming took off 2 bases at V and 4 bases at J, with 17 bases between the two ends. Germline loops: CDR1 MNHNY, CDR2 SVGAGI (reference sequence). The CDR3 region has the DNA TGTGCCAGCAGTTACGGGACGGCGGGAGGGGGCACTGAAGCTTTCTTT. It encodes CASSYGTAGGGTEAFF.

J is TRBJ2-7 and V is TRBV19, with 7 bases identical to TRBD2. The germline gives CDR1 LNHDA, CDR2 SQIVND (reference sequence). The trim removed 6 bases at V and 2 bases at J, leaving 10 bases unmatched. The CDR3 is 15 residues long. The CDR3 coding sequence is TGTGCCAGTAGACGCGGGACCCGGGGGGCCTACGAGCAGTACTTC. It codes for CASRRGTRGAYEQYF.

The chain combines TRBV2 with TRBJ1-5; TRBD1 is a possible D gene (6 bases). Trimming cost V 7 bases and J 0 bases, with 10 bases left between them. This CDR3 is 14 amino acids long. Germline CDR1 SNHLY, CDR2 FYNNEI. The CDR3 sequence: CASKTGLSNQPQHF. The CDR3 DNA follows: TGTGCCAGCAAAACAGGGCTTAGCAATCAGCCCCAGCATTTT.

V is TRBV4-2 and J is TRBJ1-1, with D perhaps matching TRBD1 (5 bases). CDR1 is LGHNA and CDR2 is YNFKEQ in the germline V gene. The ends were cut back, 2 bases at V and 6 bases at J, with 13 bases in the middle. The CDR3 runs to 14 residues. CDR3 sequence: CASSQRGDFAEAFF. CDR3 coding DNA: TGTGCCAGCAGCCAACGGGGGGACTTCGCTGAAGCTTTCTTT.

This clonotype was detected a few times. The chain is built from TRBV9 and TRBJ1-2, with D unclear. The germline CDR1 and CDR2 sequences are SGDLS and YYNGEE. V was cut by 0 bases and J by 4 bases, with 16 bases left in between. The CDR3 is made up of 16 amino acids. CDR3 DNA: TGTGCCAGCAGCGTAGGGCAGTCAGCCGATCCCTATGGCTACACCTTC. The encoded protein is CASSVGQSADPYGYTF.

The chain's CDR3 is CASSWVAPGTDTQYF. The CDR3 coding sequence is TGCGCCAGCAGCTGGGTAGCGCCAGGCACAGATACGCAGTATTTT. V is TRBV5-1 and J is TRBJ2-3, with D possibly TRBD2 on 5 matching bases. The length of the CDR3 is 15 residues. Germline V gene lookup returns CDR1 SGHRS and CDR2 YFSETQ. V was trimmed by 3 bases and J by 1 base, leaving 12 bases between them.

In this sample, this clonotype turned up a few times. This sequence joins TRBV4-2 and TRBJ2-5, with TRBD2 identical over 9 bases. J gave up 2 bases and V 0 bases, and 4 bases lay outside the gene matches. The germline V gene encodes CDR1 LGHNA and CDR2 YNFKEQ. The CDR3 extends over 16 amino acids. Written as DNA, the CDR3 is TGTGCCAGCAGCCAAGATCTTGCGGGGGGGCAAGAGACCCAGTACTTC. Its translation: CASSQDLAGGQETQYF.

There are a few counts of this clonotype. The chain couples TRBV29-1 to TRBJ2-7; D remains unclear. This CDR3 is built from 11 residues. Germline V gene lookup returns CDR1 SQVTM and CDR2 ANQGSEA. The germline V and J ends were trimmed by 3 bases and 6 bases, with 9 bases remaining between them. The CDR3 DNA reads TGCAGCGTTGATCAAGTTGGCGAGCAGTACTTC. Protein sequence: CSVDQVGEQYF.

The CDR3 sequence is CASSPYGVNNEQFF. As DNA, the CDR3 is TGCGCCAGCAGCCCGTACGGAGTAAACAATGAGCAGTTCTTC. The rearrangement uses TRBV5-1 and TRBJ2-1, with D uncertain. The CDR3 is made up of 14 amino acids. The V end lost 4 bases, the J end lost 5 bases, and 13 bases lay between the germline ends. The germline V gene has CDR1 SGHRS and CDR2 YFSETQ.